The sequence of this T cell receptor (beta chain) was determined in a study of Ad26.COV2.S vaccination and SARS-CoV-2 variants. For the study at large: Donor joined the COV1001 Ad26.COV2.S trial arm.

Comment on this clone: The antigen is unknown.

Broader study findings: Placebo recipients trailed vaccine recipients in spike-specific TCR breadth. Breadth measured for non-spike TCRs was similar across vaccine and placebo recipients.

This CDR3 region has 12 residues. CDR1 and CDR2 from the germline V gene are SQVTM and ANQGSEA. With 6 bases removed from V and 4 bases from J, the gap between germline ends came to 10 bases. Treatment defined: around 19 received Ad26.COV2.S at low or high dose, single or two shots; about 5 received placebo; per-sample allocation not given. Collection of the samples took place on day 63 after the first injection of vaccine or placebo. An adult aged 18-55 years in Boston served as the donor. Method: immunoSEQ multiplex PCR; TCRdb's copy keeps in-frame clones and lacks some. This table has some 350,000 clones, roughly 84% appearing once.

This receptor was taken from a person between 18 and 60 years old who received the Ad26.COV2.S COVID-19 vaccine or a placebo. The chain couples TRBV29-1 to TRBJ1-3; D call uncertain. Here the sequenced sample was peripheral blood, taken in a trial of Ad26.COV2.S vaccine versus placebo. DNA of the CDR3: TGCAGCGTCCTATACCGAGGAAACACCATATATTTT. Translating gives CSVLYRGNTIYF.